The clone carrying this T cell receptor (beta chain) came up once. These data come from a study of Ad26.COV2.S vaccination and SARS-CoV-2 variants. This CDR3 spans 15 amino acids. J lost 0 bases, V lost 4 bases, and 5 bases had no gene match. Germline V gene lookup returns CDR1 SGHNT and CDR2 YENEEA. Treatment here: some 20 received Ad26.COV2.S at low or high dose, single or two shots; 5 received placebo; per-sample allocation not given. Sampling was performed 63 days after the first vaccine or placebo injection. The protocol was immunoSEQ multiplex PCR, while the TCRdb copy is restricted to in-frame clones and leaves out a portion. The sample consists of approximately 350,000 clones, roughly 85% of them appearing once.

This TCR was recovered from a person between 18 and 65 years old who received the Ad26.COV2.S COVID-19 vaccine or a placebo. The chain has TRBV11-3 and TRBJ1-2; 7 bases fit TRBD1. This specimen was peripheral blood, taken in a trial of Ad26.COV2.S vaccine versus placebo. The CDR3 region has the DNA TGTGCCAGCAGCTCCGGGACAGCAGCTAACTATGGCTACACCTTC. This translates into CASSSGTAANYGYTF.